This T cell receptor (beta chain) came from a study of control samples from healthy donors and cancer patients. V lost 0 bases and J 3 bases, leaving 10 bases between the germline ends. CDR3 length equals 15 residues. From germline, CDR1 is SGHDT and CDR2 YYEEEE. Measured with immunoSEQ multiplex PCR; TCRdb has only the in-frame clones, and not every one. The sample contains roughly 130,000 clones, around 93% of which appear only once. Sequencing was done on a sample of blood. V gene TRBV5-6 combines with J gene TRBJ1-5; possible D gene TRBD1, 6 bases. This clonotype originated in a man in his late teens or twenties in good health. The CDR3 region is CASSLAQGFNQPQHF. CDR3 nucleotide sequence: TGTGCCAGCAGCTTGGCCCAGGGGTTCAATCAGCCCCAGCATTTT.